Listed here are 23 T cell receptor beta chains from one sample, sequenced in a study of response to subunit inactivated influenza vaccine. TCRdb called the RT-PCR reads again in MiXCR, with one record for every CDR3 protein. The sample shows hundreds of thousands of distinct CDR3 sequences, 15% to 19% of them seen only once. Here the sequenced sample was PBMCs from blood, taken 11 to 12 days after vaccination. Every receptor here comes from a man in his forties or fifties who received an inactivated influenza vaccine.

Notes on this clonotype: One end of the junction is discordant with germline, which a read error may explain. This sequence joins TRBV20-1 and TRBJ2-5; a possible D gene is TRBD2 (6 bases). Germline values: CDR1 DFQATT, CDR2 SNEGSKA (reference sequence). There are 15 residues in the CDR3. The CDR3 DNA sequence: TGCAGTGCTGAACGGGCGGGGTCGAGACAAGAGACCCAGGACTTC. Protein sequence: CSAERAGSRQETQDF.

This clonotype was recorded a few times. The chain employs TRBV7-3 and TRBJ2-1, with D perhaps being TRBD1 or TRBD2 (6 bases each). The germline V gene encodes CDR1 SGHTA and CDR2 FQGTGA. Trimming pared 5 bases from V and 4 bases from J, leaving 18 bases between. The CDR3 is made up of 16 amino acids. CDR3 in amino acids: CASSVQGSGKYNEQFF. CDR3 coding DNA: TGTGCCAGCAGCGTACAGGGTAGCGGTAAATACAATGAGCAGTTCTTC.

This chain joins TRBV4-3 and TRBJ2-7; D gene uncertain. V shed 0 bases and J shed 3 bases, with 9 bases lying between them. Germline CDR1 LGHNA, CDR2 YSLEER. The CDR3 has 14 amino acids. DNA for the CDR3: TGCGCCAGCAGCCAAGATCTCGGTGGCTACGAGCAGTACTTC. This sequence encodes CASSQDLGGYEQYF.

V usage is TRBV20-1 and J usage is TRBJ2-2; tentatively, D is TRBD2 (6 bases). The V and J ends lost 3 bases and 2 bases respectively, with 13 bases between them. The CDR3 sequence is 15 residues long. Germline V gene lookup returns CDR1 DFQATT and CDR2 SNEGSKA (reference sequence). The CDR3 DNA is TGCAGTGCTAGCCCTTTGGGGGGAAACACCGGGGAGCTGTTTTTT. Translating gives CSASPLGGNTGELFF.

This clonotype was found a few times. This chain joins TRBV20-1 and TRBJ2-7; TRBD2 matches 11 bases. V shed 4 bases, J shed 4 bases, and the junction held 12 bases outside the gene matches. The CDR3 runs 16 residues. Per the germline V gene, CDR1 is DFQATT and CDR2 is SNEGSKA (reference sequence). The CDR3 coding sequence is TGCAGTGCTAAGGGCGTAGCGGGAGGGCAAGTTTACGAGCAGTACTTC. Translation gives CSAKGVAGGQVYEQYF.

This clonotype was detected a few times. The chain recombines TRBV4-1 with TRBJ1-2; weak D call: TRBD1 (5 bases). V lost 1 base and J 1 base, leaving 10 bases between the germline ends. Germline CDR1 is MGHRA and CDR2 is YSYEKL. The CDR3 length is 15 residues. For the CDR3, the DNA is TGCGCCAGCAGCCAAGGCCAGGGTTATAACTATGGCTACACCTTC. This gives the protein CASSQGQGYNYGYTF.

The rearrangement links TRBV12-3 or TRBV12-4 to TRBJ2-1; 8 bases are shared with TRBD1. The V gene end was trimmed by 6 bases and the J gene end by 3 bases; junction bases not matched to a gene: 4. The CDR3 consists of 14 residues. CDR3 coding DNA: TGTGCCAGCAGGATCACAGGGGGCTACAATGAGCAGTTCTTC. Its protein product is CASRITGGYNEQFF.

The chain couples TRBV10-3 to TRBJ1-5; D perhaps matches TRBD1 (6 bases). CDR3 length: 14 amino acids. The V end was cut by 6 bases, the J end by 2 bases, with 11 bases between. The V gene's germline CDR1 is ENHRY and CDR2 SYGVKD. The chain's CDR3 is CAISTGKGNQPQHF. CDR3 nucleotide sequence: TGTGCCATCAGCACAGGGAAGGGCAATCAGCCCCAGCATTTT.

This clonotype was observed a handful of times. The V and J genes are TRBV6-1 and TRBJ2-1, with 14 bases matching TRBD2. V lost 8 bases, J lost 0 bases, and 12 bases stayed unmatched. CDR1 and CDR2 (germline): MNHNS, SASEGT. This CDR3 contains 19 residues. CDR3 protein: CASSRGGLAGVISYNEQFF. CDR3 coding DNA: TGTGCCAGCTCCCGGGGGGGACTAGCGGGAGTGATCTCCTACAATGAGCAGTTCTTC.

This clonotype was found a few times. The chain carries TRBV6-6 and TRBJ1-1; unclear D gene. This CDR3 is 12 amino acids long. CDR1 MNHNY and CDR2 SVGAGI come from the germline V gene (reference sequence). Deletions cut 6 bases from V and 4 bases from J, with 9 bases between. CDR3 in DNA: TGTGCCAGCAGGAGTATGGGCACTGAAGCTTTCTTT. It translates to CASRSMGTEAFF.

This clonotype was counted between two and nine times. The rearrangement links TRBV7-3 to TRBJ2-5, with D perhaps matching TRBD2 (5 bases). The CDR3 runs 13 residues. V was trimmed by 5 bases and J by 3 bases, leaving 10 bases between them. CDR1 and CDR2 from the germline V gene are SGHTA and FQGTGA. The CDR3 sequence: CASSLDGEETQYF. In DNA, the CDR3 is TGTGCCAGCAGCCTGGACGGGGAAGAGACCCAGTACTTC.

V gene TRBV7-2 combines with J gene TRBJ2-7; D is possibly TRBD2 (5 bases). The CDR3 is made up of 15 amino acids. The V end lost 5 bases, the J end lost 5 bases, and 19 bases lay between the germline ends. CDR1 is SGHTA, CDR2 FQGNSA, per germline. The CDR3 region is CASSPDLDGNDEQYF. CDR3 coding DNA: TGTGCCAGCAGCCCCGACCTCGACGGGAATGACGAGCAGTACTTC.

J is TRBJ2-1 and V is TRBV6-4; tentatively, D is TRBD1 (6 bases). Germline V CDR1 and CDR2: MRHNA, SNTAGT. This CDR3 comprises 15 residues. Trimming removed 3 bases at V and 4 bases at J, with 13 bases between. DNA for the CDR3: TGTGCCAGCAGTGAAGACCCCCAGGGGTACAATGAGCAGTTCTTC. Protein: CASSEDPQGYNEQFF.

The rearrangement links TRBV24-1 to TRBJ2-4; the D gene is possibly TRBD2 (5 bases). The CDR3 consists of 15 residues. V was pared by 6 bases and J by 3 bases, with 14 bases between. Germline V gives CDR1 KGHDR, CDR2 SFDVKD. CDR3 sequence reads: CATSSSPRGKNIQYF. The CDR3 DNA sequence: TGTGCCACCAGTAGTTCCCCTCGGGGCAAAAACATTCAGTACTTC.

Only one count was recorded for this clonotype. The rearrangement uses TRBV18 and TRBJ1-4; D is uncertain. Trimming pared 0 bases from V and 0 bases from J, leaving 8 bases between. Germline V gene sequence: CDR1 KGHSH, CDR2 LQKENI. The CDR3 totals 16 residues. CDR3 protein: CASSPPNRATNEKLFF. DNA for the CDR3: TGTGCCAGCTCACCACCGAACCGTGCAACTAATGAAAAACTGTTTTTT.

The chain is built from TRBV7-9 and TRBJ2-7; D tentatively fits TRBD1 or TRBD2 (5 bases each). Germline V CDR1 and CDR2: SEHNR, FQNEAQ (reference sequence). With 5 bases removed from V and 0 bases from J, the gap between germline ends came to 14 bases. There are 15 residues in the CDR3. This CDR3 reads CASSHPGRSSYEQYF. CDR3 nucleotide sequence: TGTGCCAGCAGCCATCCGGGACGGAGCTCCTACGAGCAGTACTTC.

The rearrangement links TRBV4-3 to TRBJ1-5, with 7 bases identical to TRBD1. Germline values: CDR1 LGHNA, CDR2 YSLEER. The V and J ends lost 4 bases and 3 bases, in that order; junction bases with no gene match: 3. CDR3 length equals 14 residues. CDR3 DNA sequence: TGCGCCAGCAGCCGGGACAGCCACAATCAGCCCCAGCATTTT. Its protein product is CASSRDSHNQPQHF.

This clonotype was observed at least ten times. V gene TRBV11-2 combines with J gene TRBJ1-2, with D hard to call. Germline lookup yields CDR1 SGHAT and CDR2 FQNNGV. The CDR3 is 11 residues long. Trimming took off 4 bases at V and 4 bases at J, with 4 bases between the two ends. The CDR3 reads CASSYLYGYTF. CDR3 DNA: TGTGCCAGCAGCTATCTCTATGGCTACACCTTC.

This clonotype has more than one count but fewer than ten. This chain connects TRBV27 to TRBJ2-7; D is unresolved. Germline assignment: CDR1 MNHEY and CDR2 SMNVEV (reference sequence). Trimming took 2 bases from V and 4 from J, leaving 12 bases between them. The CDR3 contains 14 residues. This CDR3 is CASSLSPRAYEQYF. In DNA form, the CDR3 reads TGTGCCAGCAGTTTAAGTCCGCGCGCATACGAGCAGTACTTC.

This clonotype has only a few counts. One end of the junction does not line up with germline, which may come from a read error. The chain links TRBV12-3 or TRBV12-4 to TRBJ2-1, with D possibly matching TRBD2 (5 bases). The CDR3 contains 14 residues. CDR3 in amino acids: CASSPEGSHNEQFF. For the CDR3, the DNA is TGTGCCAGCAGCCCCGAGGGCTCCCACAATGAGCAGTTCTTC.

This clonotype was counted many times. The chain combines TRBV12-3 or TRBV12-4 with TRBJ2-1, with no clear D. The V and J ends lost 2 bases and 5 bases respectively, with 10 bases between them. The CDR3 consists of 14 residues. This CDR3 is CASSLSFMNNEQFF. The CDR3 DNA reads TGTGCCAGCAGTTTATCTTTTATGAACAATGAGCAGTTCTTC.

This clonotype was found a few times. This rearrangement joins TRBV11-2 to TRBJ2-2, with D perhaps TRBD2 (5 bases). The CDR3 is made up of 15 amino acids. V shed 5 bases and J shed 5 bases, with 15 bases lying between them. CDR1 SGHAT and CDR2 FQNNGV come from the germline V gene. CDR3 sequence reads: CASSLMTILTGELFF. As DNA, the CDR3 is TGTGCCAGCAGCCTTATGACTATTCTAACCGGGGAGCTGTTTTTT.

The chain recombines TRBV28 with TRBJ2-4; TRBD2 is a possible D gene (6 bases). The V end was cut by 6 bases, the J end by 7 bases, with 22 bases between. Per germline, CDR1 MDHEN and CDR2 SYDVKM. The CDR3 covers 16 residues. DNA of the CDR3: TGTGCCAGCAGACGAGGCCCCCGGGACTTCGTGAACATTCAGTACTTC. Its translation: CASRRGPRDFVNIQYF.